The 20 T cell receptor beta chains below come from one sample, sequenced in a study of T cells in women clearing cervical HPV infection. Clones were sequenced by immunoSEQ multiplex PCR, and TCRdb holds only the in-frame ones, with some missing. This sample contains fewer than 35,000 clones. The specimen sequenced was blood buffy coat. All receptors derive from a woman between 18 and 69 years old with a cervical HPV16 infection that either progressed to CIN3+ or cleared (not recorded which).

A remark on this clone: The CDR3 end is not reached by the read, which stops 3 residues before it; the germline J gene fills it in. The chain couples TRBV7-2 to TRBJ1-1; possibly TRBD1 for D (5 bases). V was clipped by 5 bases and J by 0 bases, with 10 bases between them. The CDR3 loop spans 14 amino acids. The germline CDR1 and CDR2 sequences are SGHTA and FQGNSA. The CDR3 bases that were read are TGTGCCAGCAGCCCACAGGCGATGAACACTGAA. Residues: CASSPQAMNTE. The full CDR3 protein reads CASSPQAMNTEAFF.

As to this clone: The sequence runs out 3 residues before the end of the CDR3; the remainder is reconstructed from the germline J gene. The chain uses TRBV2 and TRBJ2-1, with 10 bases lining up with TRBD2. CDR3 length equals 16 residues. CDR1 and CDR2 from the germline V gene are SNHLY and FYNNEI. J gave up 7 bases and V 1 base, and 7 bases lay outside the gene matches. CDR3 residues: CASSEEDSGRKNEQFF. The CDR3 DNA, read in part, is TGTGCCAGCAGTGAAGAAGATAGCGGGAGGAAGAATGAG.

In regard to this clone: The read ends 3 residues early relative to the CDR3; the germline J gene fills the gap. The chain employs TRBV6-7 and TRBJ2-1, with a weak D call TRBD2 (6 bases). TRBV6-7 is an ORF, and what it does is uncertain. CDR3 length: 14 residues. V was clipped by 9 bases and J by 4 bases, with 16 bases between them. The CDR3 loop reads CARTRDSRYNEQFF. The part of the CDR3 DNA that was read is TGTGCCAGGACCCGGGACTCTAGATACAATGAG.

This clone counts as medium-sized by frequency. Read data end 3 residues before the CDR3 end; the end is taken from the germline J gene. The J gene is TRBJ1-6, the V gene TRBV5-1; TRBD1 matches at 7 bases. Germline V gene data show CDR1 as SGHRS and CDR2 as YFSETQ. The CDR3 runs to 14 residues. V was pared by 4 bases and J by 6 bases, with 4 bases of the junction left unmatched. CDR3 loop: CASSDGQVNSPLHF. The DNA read from the CDR3 is TGCGCCAGCAGCGATGGACAGGTTAATTCACCC.

As to this clone: The read halts 3 residues ahead of the CDR3 end, with the missing end drawn from the germline J gene. The genes are TRBV20-1 and TRBJ2-6; 7 bases align to TRBD1. V trimming: 5 bases; J trimming: 0 bases; junction bases outside the gene matches: 7. Per germline, CDR1 DFQATT and CDR2 SNEGSKA (reference sequence). The CDR3 has 16 residues. The CDR3 bases that were read are TGCAGTGCTTCACAAGGGGGCCGCTCTGGGGCCAACGTC. This codes for CSASQGGRSGANV. The whole CDR3 reads CSASQGGRSGANVLTF.

About this clone itself: The CDR3 extends 3 residues past the end of the read, so its final part is completed from the germline J gene. The chain carries TRBV30 and TRBJ1-1, with TRBD1 matching over 7 bases. The CDR3 runs 13 residues. Germline V gene lookup returns CDR1 GTSNPN and CDR2 SVGIG (reference sequence). Here the CDR3 reads CAWSPQGWGEAFF. CDR3 DNA (partial): TGTGCCTGGAGTCCACAGGGGTGGGGGGAA.

Comments on this clone: The CDR3 end is not reached by the read, which stops 3 residues before it; the germline J gene fills it in. This chain joins TRBV18 and TRBJ2-1, with D possibly TRBD1 on 6 matching bases. Germline values: CDR1 KGHSH, CDR2 LQKENI. With 4 bases removed from V and 8 bases from J, the gap between germline ends came to 9 bases. This CDR3 spans 12 amino acids. CDR3 protein: CASSRAGDEQFF. The covered CDR3 bases are TGTGCCAGCTCACGTGCAGGGGATGAG.

Details on this clone: The CDR3 end is not reached by the read, which stops 3 residues before it; the germline J gene fills it in. The genes are TRBV10-3 and TRBJ2-7; TRBD1 matches 7 bases. The CDR3 runs 15 residues. Germline CDR1 ENHRY, CDR2 SYGVKD. The ends lost 6 bases at V and 2 bases at J; junction bases unmatched: 10. This chain's CDR3 is CAIREEQGFTYEQYF. Incomplete CDR3 DNA: TGTGCCATCAGAGAAGAACAGGGGTTTACCTACGAG.

Incomplete CDR3 DNA: TGTGCCAGCAGCCCCCCCGGGACTGTCAACTACGAG. Its translation is CASSPPGTVNYE. The whole CDR3 protein is CASSPPGTVNYEQYF. The V gene is TRBV13, the J gene TRBJ2-7; a possible D gene is TRBD2 (6 bases). The sequenced fragment ends 3 residues before the CDR3 boundary, so the rest is inferred from the germline J gene. Trimming took off 5 bases at V and 3 bases at J, with 17 bases between the two ends. CDR1 is PRHDT, CDR2 FYEKMQ, per germline (reference sequence). The CDR3 spans 15 residues.

By frequency, this clone is medium-sized. With the read ending 3 residues before the CDR3 end, the germline J gene is used to fill in that end. The chain combines TRBV7-2 with TRBJ1-2, with no clear D. The V and J ends lost 1 base and 4 bases respectively, with 10 bases between them. Germline V gene data show CDR1 as SGHTA and CDR2 as FQGNSA. The CDR3 length is 14 residues. The sequenced part of the CDR3 DNA is TGTGCCAGCAGCTTAGAGGGTCAGGTCTATGGC. This codes for CASSLEGQVYG. The whole CDR3 region reads CASSLEGQVYGYTF.

Turning to this clone: Coverage ceases 3 residues before the CDR3 finishes, and the germline J gene fills in the end. V and J are TRBV12-3 or TRBV12-4 and TRBJ1-6, with D maybe TRBD1 (6 bases). The CDR3 contains 13 residues. V was trimmed by 5 bases and J by 9 bases, leaving 11 bases between them. CDR3 residues: CASSPNRVSPLHF. The sequenced part of the CDR3 DNA is TGTGCCAGCAGTCCGAACAGGGTTTCACCC.

A word on this clone: The read ends 3 residues early relative to the CDR3; the germline J gene fills the gap. The rearrangement links TRBV7-6 to TRBJ1-1, with D unclear. The germline V gene encodes CDR1 SGHVS and CDR2 FNYEAQ. The CDR3 is 13 amino acids. Trimming cost V 1 base and J 4 bases, with 7 bases left between them. The covered CDR3 bases are TGTGCCAGCAGCTTAGAGTCGGGCACTGAA. As protein: CASSLESGTE. The complete CDR3 protein is CASSLESGTEAFF.

In regard to this clone: The read finishes 3 residues shy of the CDR3 end, and the germline J gene is used to complete it. The chain couples TRBV2 to TRBJ2-3; D call uncertain. The CDR3 sequence is 12 residues long. From germline, CDR1 is SNHLY and CDR2 FYNNEI. The CDR3 DNA, read in part, is TGTGCCAGCAGTGAAACAGTGGAGACG. It is translated as CASSETVET. The full CDR3 sequence reads CASSETVETQYF.

As for this clone: Its ends do not fully match the called genes, so a read error is possible. With the read ending 3 residues before the CDR3 end, the germline J gene is used to fill in that end. The rearrangement joins TRBV4-2 to TRBJ1-4; D unresolved. Germline CDR1 reads LGHNA; CDR2 reads YNFKEQ. This CDR3 contains 14 residues. The sequenced part of the CDR3 DNA is TGCGCCAGCAGCCCCCGCACCCAGGTTGAAAAA. It translates to CASSPRTQVEK. The whole CDR3 reads CASSPRTQVEKLFF.

Concerning this clone: The read ends 3 residues early relative to the CDR3; the germline J gene fills the gap. The genes are TRBV11-2 and TRBJ1-2, with D perhaps TRBD1 (6 bases). Germline V gene sequence: CDR1 SGHAT, CDR2 FQNNGV. The CDR3 has 14 amino acids. The chain's CDR3 is CASSLVDRRYDYTF. The DNA read from the CDR3 is TGTGCCAGCAGCTTAGTTGACAGGAGATACGAC. Full variable domain (rest looked up from reference TRBV11-2 and TRBJ1-2): EAGVAQSPRYKIIEKRQSVAFWCNPISGHATLYWYQQILGQGPKLLIQFQNNGVVDDSQLPKDRFSAERLKGVDSTLKIQPAKLEDSAVYLCASSLVDRRYDYTFGSGTRLTVV.

As regards this clone: The DNA ends 3 residues before the CDR3 does, and the rest of the CDR3 is filled in from the germline J gene. This chain links TRBV18 with TRBJ2-3; no firm D call. This CDR3 comprises 15 residues. The germline V gene has CDR1 KGHSH and CDR2 LQKENI. The covered CDR3 bases are TGTGCCAGCTCACCAACGGGTTGGCGAGGAGAGACG. Its translation: CASSPTGWRGET. The entire CDR3 sequence reads CASSPTGWRGETQYF.

The sequenced part of the CDR3 DNA is TGCGCCAGCAGCCCCCGCCCGGGGGGGGAAGATACG. This sequence encodes CASSPRPGGEDT. Given in full, the CDR3 is CASSPRPGGEDTQYF. The chain links TRBV5-1 to TRBJ2-3, with 8 bases that match TRBD2. The CDR3 goes on 3 residues after the read ends, and that part is filled in from the germline J gene. The CDR3 covers 15 residues. Looked up from germline, CDR1 is SGHRS and CDR2 is YFSETQ. The V and J ends lost 4 bases and 5 bases, in that order; junction bases with no gene match: 9. Based on the CDR3 plus reference TRBV5-1 and TRBJ2-3, the full variable domain is KAGVTQTPRYLIKTRGQQVTLSCSPISGHRSVSWYQQTPGQGLQFLFEYFSETQRNKGNFPGRFSGRQFSNSRSEMNVSTLELGDSALYLCASSPRPGGEDTQYFGPGTRLTVL.

A note on this clone: Coverage ceases 3 residues before the CDR3 finishes, and the germline J gene fills in the end. This chain connects TRBV7-9 to TRBJ1-6; D might be TRBD1 (6 bases). The ends were cut back, 8 bases at V and 5 bases at J, with 13 bases in the middle. The V gene's germline CDR1 is SEHNR and CDR2 FQNEAQ (reference sequence). The CDR3 runs 14 residues. The DNA read from the CDR3 is TGTGCCAGCGGCGGGGGCCAGAATAATTCACCC. It is translated as CASGGGQNNSP. The entire CDR3 sequence reads CASGGGQNNSPLHF.

A word on this clone: The observed sequence ends 3 residues before the CDR3 terminus, with the missing tail filled in from the germline J gene. The chain has TRBV2 and TRBJ2-7; 7 bases match TRBD2. J was trimmed by 6 bases and V by 4 bases; bases with no gene match: 6. CDR3 length: 13 residues. The germline CDR1 and CDR2 sequences are SNHLY and FYNNEI. This chain's CDR3 is CASSAAGVLEQYF. CDR3 DNA, as far as it was read: TGTGCCAGCAGTGCCGCGGGAGTTCTCGAG.

About this clone itself: The CDR3 is cut off 3 residues early in the read; its end comes from the germline J gene. The chain links TRBV30 to TRBJ2-3, with 13 bases identical to TRBD2. Germline CDR1 reads GTSNPN; CDR2 reads SVGIG (reference sequence). The CDR3 sequence is 15 residues long. The CDR3 protein is CAWSSGLAGSETQYF. CDR3 bases read: TGTGCCTGGAGTTCGGGACTAGCGGGATCCGAGACG.